The clone carrying this T cell receptor (beta chain) was seen once. These data are taken from a study of blood T cell repertoires in COVID-19. Assay used: immunoSEQ multiplex PCR; TCRdb lists only in-frame clones, some missing. In the table there are about 74,000 clones, 80% to 90% of which are singletons. This clonotype originated in a man between 65 and 85 years old with acute or convalescent COVID-19. Sequenced sample: peripheral blood.

The CDR3 coding sequence is TGTGCCAGCAGCGACAGGGCTTGGGGCTACACCTTC. Residues: CASSDRAWGYTF. The chain employs TRBV6-5 and TRBJ1-2; 7 nucleotides line up with TRBD1. Germline V lookup: CDR1 MNHEY, CDR2 SVGAGI. V shed 6 bases and J 8 bases; nucleotides not matched to a gene: 6. CDR3 length: 12 amino acids.